This T cell receptor beta chain came from a study of early T cells in non-severe SARS-CoV-2 infection. Overall study: RNA in bulk from unsorted whole blood was sequenced, and chains were unpaired. Study-level findings and limits: Matching results from VDJdb favored anti-spike CD8 responses, leaving private and CD4 specificities undetected.

The V and J ends lost 3 bases and 4 bases respectively, with 13 bases between them. CDR1 and CDR2 from the germline V gene are SGHRS and YFSETQ. The CDR3 contains 15 residues. Many counts were recorded for this clonotype. Its antigen remains unidentified. Molecules of cDNA were individually given unique molecular identifiers that were attached to them. TCRdb passed the 5' RACE reads through MiXCR, listing each CDR3 protein once. Seen here are 40,000 to 45,000 distinct CDR3 sequences, under 7.5% observed once, and the top ten hold roughly 20%. The specimen comprised whole blood, sampled at baseline. The sequence was obtained from an adult who was a healthcare worker with PCR-confirmed SARS-CoV-2 infection or an uninfected control (not recorded which). The chain links TRBV5-1 to TRBJ1-4; a possible D gene is TRBD1 (5 bases). CDR3 bases: TGCGCCAGCAGCTGGGGGGGACTTCTTAATGAAAAACTGTTTTTT. Its protein product is CASSWGGLLNEKLFF.